The source of this T cell receptor beta chain is a study of T cell repertoires in cytomegalovirus infection. On the study more broadly: Matching HLA type, along with CMV infection, was indicated by public TCR beta signatures.

Per the germline V gene, CDR1 is MDHEN and CDR2 is SYDVKM. This CDR3 spans 14 amino acids. V lost 5 bases, J lost 10 bases, and 18 bases lay in between. TCRdb passed the reads through MiXCR, listing each CDR3 protein once. Of hundreds of thousands of distinct CDR3 sequences in the sample, 20% to 30% were seen once. Study observations and caveats: The cumulative frequency of public TCR beta families identified carriers of CMV plus the relevant HLA.

Of note for this clonotype: Its antigen is unknown.

The TCR comes from a human donor in good health (CMV status not recorded). Some clones in this sample may be carry-over from other donors' samples. The chain recombines TRBV28 with TRBJ1-5; the D gene is possibly TRBD1 (6 bases). Material: CD8+ T cells from PBMCs. The CDR3 nucleotides are TGTGCCAGCAGTCCCCGGGGGGCTACAAGACCCCAGCATTTT. Protein sequence: CASSPRGATRPQHF. The whole variable domain, filled in from reference TRBV28 and TRBJ1-5, reads DVKVTQSSRYLVKRTGEKVFLECVQDMDHENMFWYRQDPGLGLRLIYFSYDVKMKEKGDIPEGYSVSREKKERFSLILESASTNQTSMYLCASSPRGATRPQHFGDGTRLSIL.